Listed below are T cell receptor beta chains from one sample, sequenced in a study of cytomegalovirus exposure and HLA in healthy donors. Some clones are missing from TCRdb's copy, which holds only in-frame ones; the method was immunoSEQ multiplex PCR. In the table there are about 200,000 clones, 70% to 85% of which are singletons. The sample comprised PBMCs. The receptors derive from a woman in her twenties or thirties in good health and CMV-seropositive. CDR3s include the opening cysteine and the closing phenylalanine or tryptophan. D genes are given only for firm matches. Where a row states a size, it is once, few, many or the class of an expanded clone; other rows omit it.

j_gene,d_gene,abundance,v_gene,CDR3aa,CDR3nt
TRBJ2-7,NA,NA,TRBV5-1,CASSLDRPSLGEQYF,TGCGCCAGCAGCTTAGACAGACCCAGCCTCGGCGAGCAGTACTTC
TRBJ2-1,NA,NA,TRBV9,CASNKGGGSYNEQFF,TGTGCCAGCAACAAGGGAGGGGGCTCCTACAATGAGCAGTTCTTC
TRBJ2-5,TRBD2,NA,TRBV4-2,CASSPGTSGAQETQYF,TGTGCCAGCAGTCCCGGGACTAGCGGGGCCCAAGAGACCCAGTACTTC
TRBJ2-7,NA,NA,TRBV7-9,CASSFPGIPYEQYF,TGTGCCAGCAGCTTCCCGGGGATCCCCTACGAGCAGTACTTC
TRBJ1-1,TRBD1,NA,TRBV6-5,CASSSGTGGGVGAFF,TGTGCCAGCAGTTCCGGGACAGGCGGCGGAGTAGGTGCTTTCTTT
TRBJ1-2,TRBD1,few,TRBV7-9,CASSYGTGSGYTF,TGTGCCAGCAGCTACGGGACAGGGTCTGGCTACACCTTC
TRBJ2-2,NA,few,TRBV7-2,CASSLSETNTGELFF,TGTGCCAGCAGCTTAAGCGAGACTAACACCGGGGAGCTGTTTTTT
TRBJ2-3,NA,NA,TRBV11-2,CASSLDGASVYRDTQYF,TGTGCCAGCAGCTTAGATGGGGCTAGCGTATACAGAGATACGCAGTATTTT
TRBJ1-1,TRBD1,once,TRBV7-9,CASTLMDRGTEAFF,TGTGCCAGCACCCTGATGGACAGGGGGACTGAAGCTTTCTTT
TRBJ1-3,TRBD1,few,TRBV28,CASSFRQGAGNTIYF,TGTGCCAGCAGTTTCCGACAGGGAGCTGGAAACACCATATATTTT
TRBJ1-1,TRBD1,NA,TRBV18,CASSLRTGPVFGNTEAFF,TGTGCCAGCTCACTACGGACAGGGCCGGTTTTCGGGAACACTGAAGCTTTCTTT
TRBJ2-2,TRBD2,NA,TRBV27,CASSARTSKIGELFF,TGTGCCAGCAGTGCCAGGACTAGCAAGATCGGGGAGCTGTTTTTT
TRBJ1-6,NA,NA,TRBV20-1,CSAQSGKPLHF,TGCAGTGCCCAGTCGGGGAAGCCCCTCCACTTT
TRBJ2-5,NA,NA,TRBV19,CASSQGGWETQYF,TGTGCCAGTAGTCAGGGAGGTTGGGAGACCCAGTACTTC
TRBJ2-7,NA,NA,TRBV19,CASSRSTIFVEQYF,TGTGCCAGTAGTAGATCGACTATTTTTGTCGAGCAGTACTTC
TRBJ2-7,NA,NA,TRBV19,CASREPGHEQYF,TGTGCCAGTAGGGAGCCTGGCCACGAGCAGTACTTC
TRBJ2-3,NA,NA,TRBV9,CASSLGRSTDTQYF,TGTGCCAGCAGTTTGGGCCGGAGCACAGATACGCAGTATTTT